This T cell receptor beta chain was sequenced for a study of blood T cell repertoires in COVID-19. Study information: Samples came from the United States, Italy and Spain, spanning acute and convalescent COVID-19.

In this sample, this clone turned up once. CDR1 and CDR2 (germline): MNHEY, SMNVEV (reference sequence). Trimming cost V 4 bases and J 4 bases; bases outside gene matches: 9. The CDR3 spans 16 residues. In the original workflow: Amplified reference gene primers provided the basis for estimating nucleated cell counts. Measured with immunoSEQ multiplex PCR; TCRdb has only the in-frame clones, and not every one. V and J calls and clone size are given by that table; D and trimming were obtained from the DNA. The sample shows roughly 360,000 clones, 80% to 90% of them seen only once. Individuals aged roughly 18 to 100 years were recruited from 24 US areas. Researchers sorted participants into cohorts using their self-reported clinical history.

The rearrangement joins TRBV27 to TRBJ2-1; 8 bases are a match to TRBD2. The sequence came from a man between 25 and 39 years old who had recovered from COVID-19. Sequenced sample: PBMCs or T cells enriched from blood (not recorded which). CDR3 residues: CASSSLRAGAYNEQFF. CDR3 nucleotide sequence: TGTGCCAGCAGTTCCCTGAGAGCGGGGGCTTACAATGAGCAGTTCTTC.